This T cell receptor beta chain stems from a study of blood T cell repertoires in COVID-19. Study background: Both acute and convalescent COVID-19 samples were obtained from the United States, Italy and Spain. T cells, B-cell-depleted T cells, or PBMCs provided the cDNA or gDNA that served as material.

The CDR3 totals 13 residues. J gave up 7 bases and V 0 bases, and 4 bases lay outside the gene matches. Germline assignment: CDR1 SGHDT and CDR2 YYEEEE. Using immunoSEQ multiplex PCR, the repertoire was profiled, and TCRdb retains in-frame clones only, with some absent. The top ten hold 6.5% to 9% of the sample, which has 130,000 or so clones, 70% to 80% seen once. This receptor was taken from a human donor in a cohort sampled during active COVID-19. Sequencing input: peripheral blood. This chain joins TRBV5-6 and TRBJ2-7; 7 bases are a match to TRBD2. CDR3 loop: CASSLVGGGEQYF. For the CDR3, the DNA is TGTGCCAGCAGCTTGGTTGGGGGAGGGGAGCAGTACTTC.